Listed here are 16 T cell receptor beta chains from one sample, sequenced in a study of CD8+CD57+ T cells in acquired aplastic anemia. Flow cytometry had shown expanded CD8+CD57+ cells in the patients chosen for sequencing. TCR beta VDJ and CDR3 profiling used genomic DNA as template. TCRdb called the reads again in MiXCR, with one record for every CDR3 protein. The sample shows about 98,000 distinct CDR3 sequences, around 70% of them seen only once. Material: sorted CD4+, CD8+, or CD8+CD57+ T cells (not recorded which) from PBMCs. Source of these receptors: a human donor with aplastic anemia.

CDR3 protein: CSATRQGIADEQYF. For the CDR3, the DNA is TGCAGTGCTACCCGACAGGGTATCGCGGACGAGCAGTACTTC. The V and J genes are TRBV20-1 and TRBJ2-7; 7 bases match TRBD1. CDR3 length: 14 amino acids. The V and J ends lost 4 bases and 5 bases, in that order; junction bases with no gene match: 11. Germline V CDR1 and CDR2: DFQATT, SNEGSKA (reference sequence).

V is TRBV20-1 and J is TRBJ2-1; 10 nucleotides agree with TRBD2. Trimming at V came to 3 bases and at J to 2 bases, leaving 4 bases not matched to a gene. This CDR3 contains 15 residues. Germline CDR1 reads DFQATT; CDR2 reads SNEGSKA (reference sequence). CDR3 in amino acids: CSASRGLAAYNEQFF. CDR3 in DNA: TGCAGTGCTAGCCGTGGACTAGCGGCCTACAATGAGCAGTTCTTC.

This clonotype was picked up many times. This chain connects TRBV6-1 to TRBJ1-2; no reliable D call. CDR3 length: 13 amino acids. Germline lookup yields CDR1 MNHNS and CDR2 SASEGT. V shed 6 bases and J shed 11 bases, with 19 bases lying between them. CDR3 coding DNA: TGTGCCAGCAGCGAAAAATCAAGGCCGGTTTACACCTTC. As protein: CASSEKSRPVYTF.

The chain carries TRBV7-3 and TRBJ2-5; D call uncertain. V lost 1 base and J 5 bases, leaving 5 bases between the germline ends. There are 12 residues in the CDR3. CDR1 and CDR2 from the germline V gene are SGHTA and FQGTGA. As DNA, the CDR3 is TGTGCCAGCAGCTTAATCTCCGAGACCCAGTACTTC. Amino acids: CASSLISETQYF.

A remark on this clonotype: A read error may account for a junction end that differs from germline. This sequence joins TRBV19 and TRBJ1-1; TRBD1 aligns across 7 bases. CDR3 length: 13 amino acids. Germline assignment: CDR1 LNHDA and CDR2 SQIVND (reference sequence). The CDR3 sequence is CASSIRGYTEAFF. DNA for the CDR3: TGTGCCAGTAGTATCAGGGGGTACACCGAAGCTTTCTTT.

This clonotype has at least ten counts. The chain uses TRBV19 and TRBJ1-2; D might be TRBD1 (6 bases). The V end was cut by 3 bases, the J end by 4 bases, with 15 bases between. The CDR3 has 15 residues. Germline CDR1 reads LNHDA; CDR2 reads SQIVND (reference sequence). The DNA of the CDR3 is TGTGCCAGTAGTATGGAGGTATCGGGGGCCTATGGCTACACCTTC. This encodes CASSMEVSGAYGYTF.

CDR3 in amino acids: CASSYGDRAEAFF. Written as DNA, the CDR3 is TGTGCCAGCAGTTACGGGGACAGGGCTGAAGCTTTCTTT. V gene TRBV6-2 or TRBV6-3 combines with J gene TRBJ1-1, with 9 bases aligning to TRBD1. This CDR3 has 13 amino acids. The J segment lost 6 bases and the V segment lost 2 bases, leaving 1 base of the junction unmatched. The germline V gene has CDR1 MNHEY and CDR2 SVGEGT.

This clonotype has ten or more counts. V gene TRBV27 combines with J gene TRBJ2-7; no clear D. Germline V lookup: CDR1 MNHEY, CDR2 SMNVEV (reference sequence). This CDR3 has 15 residues. Trimming pared 8 bases from V and 0 bases from J, leaving 17 bases between. The CDR3: CASSPLGLGSYEQYF. The DNA of the CDR3 is TGTGCCAGCTCCCCCCTCGGTCTGGGCTCCTACGAGCAGTACTTC.

This clonotype came up once. The rearrangement joins TRBV20-1 to TRBJ2-7; 7 bases line up with TRBD1. The V and J ends lost 3 bases and 4 bases, in that order; junction bases with no gene match: 12. The CDR3 extends over 15 amino acids. From germline, CDR1 is DFQATT and CDR2 SNEGSKA (reference sequence). DNA of the CDR3: TGCAGTGCTAGTGTAACAGGGGAAGCTAATTACGAGCAGTACTTC. This translates into CSASVTGEANYEQYF.

This chain links TRBV20-1 with TRBJ2-2; weak D call: TRBD2 (5 bases). The CDR3 totals 14 residues. CDR1 and CDR2 (germline): DFQATT, SNEGSKA (reference sequence). The V end lost 0 bases, the J end lost 6 bases, and 11 bases lay between the germline ends. CDR3 coding DNA: TGCAGTGCTAGAGATAGATCCGGGGCCGGGGAGCTGTTTTTT. It codes for CSARDRSGAGELFF.

The chain links TRBV7-8 to TRBJ1-1; D is perhaps TRBD1 (5 bases). Trimming stripped 8 bases from V and 8 bases from J, with 18 bases between. This CDR3 is built from 13 residues. CDR1 is SGHVS, CDR2 FQNEAQ, per germline. CDR3 DNA sequence: TGTGCCAGCCTGGGGACGCACGGGCTGGAAGCTTTCTTT. Translation: CASLGTHGLEAFF.

The V gene is TRBV2, the J gene TRBJ2-7; D uncertain. The CDR3 spans 15 residues. The ends were cut back, 1 base at V and 3 bases at J, with 13 bases in the middle. Germline CDR1 reads SNHLY; CDR2 reads FYNNEI. Here the CDR3 reads CASSEGRPGSYEQYF. CDR3 DNA sequence: TGTGCCAGCAGTGAAGGCCGCCCGGGCAGCTACGAGCAGTACTTC.

The rearrangement joins TRBV10-3 to TRBJ2-2; 7 bases agree with TRBD1. The germline gives CDR1 ENHRY, CDR2 SYGVKD. Losses at the gene ends were 5 bases for V and 5 bases for J; bases not matched to a gene: 8. The CDR3 is 15 residues long. CDR3 nucleotide sequence: TGTGCCATCAGTCCCGACAGGGCGCAGACCGGGGAGCTGTTTTTT. Translated, it gives CAISPDRAQTGELFF.

The chain carries TRBV7-9 and TRBJ2-7, with 8 bases matching TRBD1. The germline gives CDR1 SEHNR, CDR2 FQNEAQ (reference sequence). The CDR3 totals 13 residues. With 7 bases clipped from V and 0 bases from J, the junction kept 2 bases outside the gene matches. The CDR3 here is CASMGQASYEQYF. The DNA of the CDR3 is TGTGCCAGCATGGGACAGGCCTCCTACGAGCAGTACTTC. The full variable domain, in which reference TRBV7-9 and TRBJ2-7 provide the parts outside the CDR3, is DTGVSQNPRHKITKRGQNVTFRCDPISEHNRLYWYRQTLGQGPEFLTYFQNEAQLEKSRLLSDRFSAERPKGSFSTLEIQRTEQGDSAMYLCASMGQASYEQYFGPGTRLTVT.

This clonotype showed up just a few times. A junction boundary mismatches the germline segment, possibly from a read error. The rearrangement joins TRBV2 to TRBJ1-2; D is possibly TRBD1 (6 bases). Germline-derived CDR1 and CDR2 are SNHLY and FYNNEI. The CDR3 sequence is 15 residues long. CDR3 loop: CAISEEQGRGNGYTF. The DNA for the CDR3 is TGTGCCATCAGTGAGGAACAGGGTAGAGGGAATGGCTACACCTTC.

The gene calls are TRBV7-4 and TRBJ2-7; possibly TRBD1 for D (6 bases). In germline, CDR1 is SGHVT, CDR2 SQSDAQ. V shed 3 bases and J shed 4 bases, with 22 bases lying between them. CDR3 size: 17 residues. The chain's CDR3 is CASSFIRTAPALYEQYF. CDR3 nucleotide sequence: TGTGCCAGCAGCTTCATCCGGACAGCCCCGGCACTTTACGAGCAGTACTTC.